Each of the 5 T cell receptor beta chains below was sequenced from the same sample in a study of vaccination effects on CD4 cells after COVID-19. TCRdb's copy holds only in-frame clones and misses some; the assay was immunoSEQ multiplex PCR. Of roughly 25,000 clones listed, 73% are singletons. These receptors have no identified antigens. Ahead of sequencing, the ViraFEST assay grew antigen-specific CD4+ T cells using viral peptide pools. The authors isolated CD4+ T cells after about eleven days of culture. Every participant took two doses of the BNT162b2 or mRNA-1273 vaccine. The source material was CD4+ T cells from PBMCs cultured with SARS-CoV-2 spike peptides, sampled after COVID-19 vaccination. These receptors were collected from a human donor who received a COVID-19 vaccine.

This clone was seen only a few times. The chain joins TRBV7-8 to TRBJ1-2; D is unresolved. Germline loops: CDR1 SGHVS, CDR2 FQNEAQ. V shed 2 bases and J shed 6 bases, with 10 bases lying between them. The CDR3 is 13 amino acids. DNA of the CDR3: TGTGCCAGCAGCTTACTCGAGGACGATGGCTACACCTTC. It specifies CASSLLEDDGYTF.

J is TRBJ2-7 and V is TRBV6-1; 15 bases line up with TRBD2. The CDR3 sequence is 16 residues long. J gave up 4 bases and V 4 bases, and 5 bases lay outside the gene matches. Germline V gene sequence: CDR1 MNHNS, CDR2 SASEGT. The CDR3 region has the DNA TGTGCCAGCAGTGCCTCCGGGACTAGCGGGAGGTACGAGCAGTACTTC. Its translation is CASSASGTSGRYEQYF.

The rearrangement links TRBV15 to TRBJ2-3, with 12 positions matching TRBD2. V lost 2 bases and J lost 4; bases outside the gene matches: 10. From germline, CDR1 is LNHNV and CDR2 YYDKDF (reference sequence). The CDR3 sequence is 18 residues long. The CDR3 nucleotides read TGTGCCACCAGCAGAAATAGACTAGCGGGGGATAGCGCAGATACGCAGTATTTT. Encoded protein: CATSRNRLAGDSADTQYF. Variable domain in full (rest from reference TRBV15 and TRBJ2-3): DAMVIQNPRYQVTQFGKPVTLSCSQTLNHNVMYWYQQKSSQAPKLLFHYYDKDFNNEADTPDNFQSRRPNTSFCFLDIRSPGLGDTAMYLCATSRNRLAGDSADTQYFGPGTRLTVL.

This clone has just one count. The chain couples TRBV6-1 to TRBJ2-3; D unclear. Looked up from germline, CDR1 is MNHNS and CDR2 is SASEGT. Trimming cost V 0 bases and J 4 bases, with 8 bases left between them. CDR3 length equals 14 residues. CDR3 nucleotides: TGTGCCAGCAGTGAAGCAAACGAAGCAGATACGCAGTATTTT. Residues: CASSEANEADTQYF.

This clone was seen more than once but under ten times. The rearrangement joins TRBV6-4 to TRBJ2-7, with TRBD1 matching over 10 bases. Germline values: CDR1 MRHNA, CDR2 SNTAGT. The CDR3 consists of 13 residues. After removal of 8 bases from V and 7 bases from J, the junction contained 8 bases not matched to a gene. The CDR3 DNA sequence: TGTGCCAGCCGTAGGGGACAGGGGAGAGAGCAGTACTTC. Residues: CASRRGQGREQYF.